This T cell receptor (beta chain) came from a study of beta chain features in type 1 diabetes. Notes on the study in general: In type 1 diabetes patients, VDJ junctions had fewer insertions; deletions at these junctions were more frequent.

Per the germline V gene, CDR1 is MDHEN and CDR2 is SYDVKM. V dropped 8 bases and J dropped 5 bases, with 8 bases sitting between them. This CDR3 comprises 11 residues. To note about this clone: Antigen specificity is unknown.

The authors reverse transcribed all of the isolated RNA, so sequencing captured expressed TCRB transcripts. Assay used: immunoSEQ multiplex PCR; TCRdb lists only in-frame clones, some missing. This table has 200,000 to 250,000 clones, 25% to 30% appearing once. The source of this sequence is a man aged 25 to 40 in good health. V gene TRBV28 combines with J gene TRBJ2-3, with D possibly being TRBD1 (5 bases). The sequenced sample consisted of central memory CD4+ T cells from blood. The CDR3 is CASLGEDTQYF. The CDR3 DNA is TGTGCCAGCCTAGGGGAAGATACGCAGTATTTT.